This T cell receptor (beta chain) was observed in a study of regulatory T cells in long-lasting Graves disease. Indicated time point: newly diagnosed GD, antithyroid drugs for less than 3 months. The authors made the TCR library using RNA they extracted from PBMCs. Study-level findings and limits: It was peripheral blood alone, not thyroid tissue, that was studied. Small numbers of samples may have cut accuracy.

This clonotype was counted ten times or more. Its cognate antigen is unknown. Relying on iRepertoire HTBI primers and Arm-PCR of CDR3 regions, the team built TCR beta libraries. TCRdb re-derived calls from the multiplex PCR reads in MiXCR, one entry per CDR3 protein. The sample holds approximately 540,000 distinct CDR3 sequences, about 11% seen once. V lost 4 bases and J lost 9, with 17 bases in between. The CDR3 is 14 amino acids. Per the germline V gene, CDR1 is SGHKS and CDR2 is YYEKEE (reference sequence). The sample also formed part of further work on T cells in Graves' hyperthyroidism and ophthalmopathy.

The material was peripheral blood mononuclear cells (PBMCs), obtained at new diagnosis, from a patient treated with antithyroid drugs. The clonotype originates from a young woman with Graves disease. The V and J genes are TRBV5-5 and TRBJ1-5; the D gene is possibly TRBD1 (5 bases). CDR3: CASSLGTNSRPQHF. The CDR3 DNA follows: TGTGCCAGCAGCCTGGGGACCAACTCTCGGCCCCAGCATTTT.